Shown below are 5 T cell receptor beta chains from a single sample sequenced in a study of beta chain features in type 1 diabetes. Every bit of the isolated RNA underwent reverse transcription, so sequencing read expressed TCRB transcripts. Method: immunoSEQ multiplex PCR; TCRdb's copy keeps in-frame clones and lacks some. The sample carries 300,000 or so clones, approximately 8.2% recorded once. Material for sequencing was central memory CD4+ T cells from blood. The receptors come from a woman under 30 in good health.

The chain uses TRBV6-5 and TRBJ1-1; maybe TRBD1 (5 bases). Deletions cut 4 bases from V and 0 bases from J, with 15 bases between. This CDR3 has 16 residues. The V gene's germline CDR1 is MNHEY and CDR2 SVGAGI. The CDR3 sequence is CASSSSGPQLNTEAFF. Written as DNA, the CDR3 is TGTGCCAGCAGTTCCTCGGGACCTCAACTGAACACTGAAGCTTTCTTT.

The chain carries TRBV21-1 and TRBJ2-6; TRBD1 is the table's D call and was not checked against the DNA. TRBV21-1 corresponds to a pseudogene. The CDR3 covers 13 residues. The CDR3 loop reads CARQETGANVLTF. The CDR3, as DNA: TGTGCCCGCCAGGAAACCGGGGCCAACGTCCTGACTTTC.

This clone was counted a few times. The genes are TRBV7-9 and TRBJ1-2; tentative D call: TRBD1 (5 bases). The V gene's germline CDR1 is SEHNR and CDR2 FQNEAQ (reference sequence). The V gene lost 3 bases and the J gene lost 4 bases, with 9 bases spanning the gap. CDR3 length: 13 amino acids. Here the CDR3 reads CASSFRDAYGYTF. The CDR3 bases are TGTGCCAGCAGCTTCAGGGACGCCTATGGCTACACCTTC. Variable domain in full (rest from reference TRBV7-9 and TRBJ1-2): DTGVSQNPRHKITKRGQNVTFRCDPISEHNRLYWYRQTLGQGPEFLTYFQNEAQLEKSRLLSDRFSAERPKGSFSTLEIQRTEQGDSAMYLCASSFRDAYGYTFGSGTRLTVV.

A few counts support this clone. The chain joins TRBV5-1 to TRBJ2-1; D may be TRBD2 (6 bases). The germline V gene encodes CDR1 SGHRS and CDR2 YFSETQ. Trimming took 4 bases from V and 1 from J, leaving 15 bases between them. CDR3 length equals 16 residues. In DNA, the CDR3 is TGCGCCAGCAGCGCGGCGTCCGGGAGATCCTACAATGAGCAGTTCTTC. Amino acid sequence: CASSAASGRSYNEQFF.

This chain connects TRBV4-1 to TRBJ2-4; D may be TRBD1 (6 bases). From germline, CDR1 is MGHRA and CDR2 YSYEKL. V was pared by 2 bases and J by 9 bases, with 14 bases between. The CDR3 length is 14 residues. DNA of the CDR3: TGCGCCAGCAGCCAAAACAGGGCCGGAGGCATTCAGTACTTC. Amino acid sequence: CASSQNRAGGIQYF.